Ten or more counts support the clone carrying this T cell receptor (beta chain). The antigen is not known. TCRdb redid the calling of the PCR reads with MiXCR, one entry per CDR3 protein. Of 460,000 or so distinct CDR3 sequences detected, 20% to 25% appear once; the ten largest clones hold 0.7% to 1%. The sample originates from a study of molecular identifiers for immune sequencing clone quantification. Overall study context: Four of five RNA aliquots from approximately 20,000 or 100,000 naive CD8 T cells were sequenced. Study-wide points: Even with more than 950,000 naive cells present, spiked Jurkat TCR RNA from one cell was reportedly detectable. Clonotypes surpassing 20 RNA copies contained over 97% of effector molecules, versus under 1% in naive cells.

The clonotype originates from a human donor in good health. Some libraries in this study had Jurkat cell RNA spiked in. The specimen was naive CD8+ T cells from blood, with Jurkat cell RNA spiked in. Subset noted: FACS-sorted CD8+CD4-CCR7+CD45RA+ naive T cells.

For the CDR3, the DNA is TGCAGCGTTGAAGATCCCAGGGGTTTCCCCGGGGAGCTGTTTTTT. Its protein is CSVEDPRGFPGELFF. This rearrangement joins TRBV29-1 to TRBJ2-2; tentatively, D is TRBD1 (6 bases). Per the germline V gene, CDR1 is SQVTM and CDR2 is ANQGSEA. The CDR3 is 15 residues long. V shed 0 bases and J shed 6 bases, with 14 bases lying between them.